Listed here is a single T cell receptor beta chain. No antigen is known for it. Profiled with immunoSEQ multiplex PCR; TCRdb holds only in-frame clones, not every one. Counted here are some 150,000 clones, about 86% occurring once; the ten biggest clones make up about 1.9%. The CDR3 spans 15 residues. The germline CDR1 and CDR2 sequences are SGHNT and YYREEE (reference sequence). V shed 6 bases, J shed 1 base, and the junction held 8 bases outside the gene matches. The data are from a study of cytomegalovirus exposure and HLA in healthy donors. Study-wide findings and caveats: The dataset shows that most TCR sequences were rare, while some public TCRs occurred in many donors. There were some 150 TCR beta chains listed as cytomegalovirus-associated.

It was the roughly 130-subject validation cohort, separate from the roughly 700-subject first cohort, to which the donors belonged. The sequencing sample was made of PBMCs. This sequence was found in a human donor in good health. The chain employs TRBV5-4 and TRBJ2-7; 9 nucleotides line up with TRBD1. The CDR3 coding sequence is TGTGCCAGCACCAAAACCGGGACAGGGTCCTACGAGCAGTACTTC. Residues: CASTKTGTGSYEQYF.